Listed below are T cell receptor beta chains from one sample, sequenced in a study of control samples from healthy donors and cancer patients. Using immunoSEQ multiplex PCR, the repertoire was profiled, and TCRdb retains in-frame clones only, with some absent. This sample has 55,000 to 65,000 clones, with 80% to 90% found just once. The sequenced sample was PBMCs. These receptors were taken from a woman between 55 and 75 years old with lung cancer. CDR3s include the opening cysteine and the closing phenylalanine or tryptophan.

V gene,CDR3 protein
TRBV13,CASSLSGGSYEQYF
TRBV9,CASSVEPNNSPLHF
TRBV6-6,CASRRGMATNEKLFF
TRBV6-5,CASSSLGNQPQHF
TRBV6-5,CASNPKFNYGYTF
TRBV3-1/TRBV3-2,CASSQGNRETQYF
TRBV27,CASSLTGWYEKLFF
TRBV28,CASSSRTAMNTEAFF
TRBV27,CASRTISGGDYNEQFF
TRBV19,CASSPTGGGETQYF
TRBV2,CASSPRQDYGYTF
TRBV10-3,CAISEVLVINGRSSNNEQFF
TRBV10-3,CAISGLAGRKSYNEQFF
TRBV7-2,CASSPGQVVTYGYTF
TRBV4-1,CASSQVPGAKNSPLHF
TRBV6-5,CASSIVSQETQYF
TRBV6-5,CASSGGGQFYGYTF
TRBV4-1,CASSQEGQPGTGELFF
TRBV6-1,CASSEFEGLSSYEQYF
TRBV5-4,CASSRRGSGGSETQYF
TRBV9,CASSDPGQSNEKLFF
TRBV5-1,CASSRTGGVNTEAFF
TRBV12-3/TRBV12-4,CASSLSQGAEAFF
TRBV12-3/TRBV12-4,CASSRNTGELFF
TRBV5-6,CASSLGRGSSGNTIYF
TRBV6-5,CAAKGVTEAFF
TRBV9,CASSTGTGVAEQYF
TRBV5-8,CASSLDAGRIDNEQFF
TRBV9,CASSPRGTSLAGELFF
TRBV11-2,CASSFTGTDTQYF
TRBV5-8,CASPRGSNYGYTF
TRBV6-6,CASRRGDEQFF
TRBV11-2,CASSYEIRGHTEAFF
TRBV18,CASALSPGQGREKLFF
TRBV9,CASSVGPLGGYTF
TRBV18,CASSRPAMDGYTF
TRBV5-6,CASSLGVGVSRGEQYF
TRBV5-1,CASSLAPGQSSYNEQFF
TRBV9,CASSVGVSYYEQYF
TRBV13,CASSLGTGYTFDYGYTF
TRBV3-1/TRBV3-2,CASSQVGTGELFF
TRBV19,CASSFFSGQGAGVGYEQYF
TRBV28,CASSSYGGFGEKLFF
TRBV21-1,CASSNIRTGKWEPQHF
TRBV3-1/TRBV3-2,CASSQYGEKLFF
TRBV5-1,CASSFEAGGTEAFF
TRBV29-1,CSGRGNLHTQYF
TRBV6-5,CASSGWGGSTDTQYF